This T cell receptor beta chain was obtained from a study of CD8 T cell repertoires and HIV-1 epitope variants. Looking at the study overall: Controls were a CMV, EBV and flu pool, Ebola AY9, and no peptide. Tested: three Gag epitope families, Nef HW9 and YT9. Study observations and caveats: Nine or ten antigen-specific TCR beta clonotypes were found; roughly 6 seemed cross-reactive to variants.

Survey-depth immunoSEQ sequencing covered TCR beta CDR3 regions. Sequenced by immunoSEQ multiplex PCR; TCRdb stores in-frame clones only, minus some. In the table there are over 6,000 clones, roughly two thirds of which are singletons. The length of the CDR3 is 15 residues. Deletions cut 3 bases from V and 5 bases from J, with 13 bases between. Germline V gives CDR1 ENHRY, CDR2 SYGVKD. A remark on this clone: What it binds is not known.

The clonotype originates from a male donor with HIV. Input material: cultured CD8+ T cells derived from PBMCs. The chain employs TRBV10-3 and TRBJ2-2; D is unresolved. The CDR3 sequence: CAISENLGVTGELFF. In DNA form, the CDR3 reads TGTGCCATCAGTGAAAATCTAGGCGTTACCGGGGAGCTGTTTTTT.